These 12 T cell receptor beta chains were sequenced from one sample in a study of brain T cells in children with intractable seizures. The assay was immunoSEQ multiplex PCR, and TCRdb's table has in-frame clones only and misses some. The sample yields 340,000 or so clones, over 90% seen once. The time point here: blood from clinic visit 5 months post-surgery; TSC patient then seizure free. Sequenced here: peripheral blood, sampled roughly 5 months after surgery. These receptor sequences come from a boy in the first two years of life with tuberous sclerosis and intractable seizures.

The V call is TRBV20-1, the J call TRBJ1-2, with no clear D. CDR3 length equals 12 residues. Between the trimmed V and J ends, which lost 3 bases and 6 bases, there was a span of 11 bases. CDR1 and CDR2 (germline): DFQATT, SNEGSKA (reference sequence). The CDR3 reads CSASTRTDGYTF. The CDR3 DNA reads TGCAGTGCTAGTACCAGGACTGATGGCTACACCTTC.

Concerning this clone: This specimen includes other DNA sequences encoding the same CDR3. The V gene is TRBV5-1, the J gene TRBJ2-5, with D uncertain. The germline V gene has CDR1 SGHRS and CDR2 YFSETQ. V was cut by 0 bases and J by 2 bases, with 2 bases left in between. This CDR3 has 12 amino acids. CDR3 sequence reads: CASSLGQETQYF. CDR3 sequence (DNA): TGCGCCAGCAGCTTGGGTCAAGAGACCCAGTACTTC.

The V gene is TRBV7-9, the J gene TRBJ1-5, with a tentative D call TRBD1 (5 bases). The CDR3 loop spans 15 amino acids. V lost 1 base, J lost 2 bases, and 9 bases lay in between. Germline lookup yields CDR1 SEHNR and CDR2 FQNEAQ (reference sequence). CDR3 sequence (DNA): TGTGCCAGCAGCTTAGGGGGCCTTGGCAATCAGCCCCAGCATTTT. This translates into CASSLGGLGNQPQHF.

This chain connects TRBV5-4 to TRBJ2-3, with 8 bases that match TRBD2. Trimming removed 2 bases from V and 1 base from J; junction bases left unmatched: 3. The CDR3 covers 15 residues. Germline loops: CDR1 SGHNT, CDR2 YYREEE (reference sequence). The CDR3: CASSLPGLGTDTQYF. The DNA of the CDR3 is TGTGCCAGCAGCTTACCGGGACTAGGCACAGATACGCAGTATTTT.

The rearrangement uses TRBV29-1 and TRBJ1-5; D remains ambiguous. V was pared by 3 bases and J by 6 bases, with 12 bases between. The CDR3 extends over 13 amino acids. The germline V gene has CDR1 SQVTM and CDR2 ANQGSEA. For the CDR3, the DNA is TGCAGCGTTGATGCGGGTGGAGGTCAGCCCCAGCATTTT. Residues: CSVDAGGGQPQHF.

CDR3 protein: CASSHRSGSLGYTF. Here the CDR3 DNA reads TGTGCCAGCAGCCATCGGTCGGGTAGTCTTGGCTACACCTTC. The chain combines TRBV3-1 (or the pseudogene TRBV3-2) with TRBJ1-2; D uncertain. CDR1 and CDR2 from the germline V gene are LGHDT and YNNKEL (reference sequence). The CDR3 has 14 amino acids. Trimming removed 3 bases from V and 7 bases from J, with 15 bases in between.

The chain has TRBV10-3 and TRBJ2-1, with D possibly being TRBD2 (6 bases). The CDR3 is made up of 16 amino acids. V lost 3 bases and J lost 0, with 12 bases in between. Germline CDR1 reads ENHRY; CDR2 reads SYGVKD. Here the CDR3 DNA reads TGTGCCATCAGTGACTGGGACTCGAGCTCCTACAATGAGCAGTTCTTC. Encoded protein: CAISDWDSSSYNEQFF.

The rearrangement joins TRBV28 to TRBJ1-6, with 7 bases lining up with TRBD1. V lost 6 bases to trimming and J lost 1 base; unmatched junction nucleotides: 3. Per germline, CDR1 MDHEN and CDR2 SYDVKM. CDR3 size: 15 residues. The CDR3 reads CASRPGGSYNSPLHF. Here the CDR3 DNA reads TGTGCCAGCAGACCAGGGGGGTCCTATAATTCACCCCTCCACTTT.

This sequence joins TRBV11-2 and TRBJ1-1; no clear D gene. CDR3 length: 14 residues. The V end lost 5 bases, the J end lost 1 base, and 11 bases lay between the germline ends. Per germline, CDR1 SGHAT and CDR2 FQNNGV. The CDR3, as DNA: TGTGCCAGCAGCATCCGGACGTGGAACACTGAAGCTTTCTTT. Protein sequence: CASSIRTWNTEAFF.

The CDR3 loop reads CASSPDYSSTDTQYF. The CDR3 DNA reads as TGTGCCAGCAGCCCGGACTACTCTAGCACAGATACGCAGTATTTT. The chain combines TRBV3-1 (or the pseudogene TRBV3-2) with TRBJ2-3; D perhaps matches TRBD2 (6 bases). The V end was cut by 4 bases, the J end by 0 bases, with 11 bases between. This CDR3 contains 15 residues. The V gene's germline CDR1 is LGHDT and CDR2 YNNKEL (reference sequence).

The DNA for the CDR3 is TGTGCCAGCAGCCTAACTGACAGGGACTGGGATGGCTACACCTTC. This encodes CASSLTDRDWDGYTF. The chain carries TRBV7-9 and TRBJ1-2; 7 bases match TRBD1. V dropped 5 bases and J dropped 6; count of bases not matched to a gene: 12. Germline V lookup: CDR1 SEHNR, CDR2 FQNEAQ (reference sequence). The CDR3 totals 15 residues.

V usage is TRBV5-1 and J usage is TRBJ2-1, with D maybe TRBD2 (6 bases). The CDR3 spans 17 residues. Trimming left V 4 bases short and J 3 bases short, with 20 bases between. CDR1 and CDR2 (germline): SGHRS, YFSETQ. The CDR3 spells CASSPNLGGEIYNEQFF. In DNA form, the CDR3 reads TGCGCCAGCAGCCCCAATCTAGGAGGGGAAATCTACAATGAGCAGTTCTTC.